Here is one T cell receptor beta chain with its context. What it recognizes is unknown. The protocol was immunoSEQ multiplex PCR, while the TCRdb copy is restricted to in-frame clones and leaves out a portion. The repertoire includes 60,000 to 80,000 clones, 94% of them detected once, and approximately 3% sits in the top ten. The data stem from a study of cytomegalovirus exposure and HLA in healthy donors. This CDR3 has 15 residues. The germline V gene has CDR1 SGHTA and CDR2 FQGNSA. The V and J ends lost 5 bases and 7 bases, in that order; junction bases with no gene match: 10. Points from the study as a whole: Within the 120 or so validation repertoires, first-cohort TCR clusters tended to co-occur, according to a later analysis. The listing of 150 or so TCR beta chains classed them as cytomegalovirus-associated.

The rearrangement joins TRBV7-2 to TRBJ1-4; TRBD1 matches 7 bases. The clonotype originates from a woman aged 18-29 years in good health and CMV-seropositive. The sequencing sample was made of PBMCs. The CDR3: CASSPGGTAAEKLFF. For the CDR3, the DNA is TGTGCCAGCAGCCCAGGGGGGACAGCGGCTGAAAAACTGTTTTTT.